The source of this T cell receptor (beta chain) is a study of shared clonotypes between healthy human individuals. This CDR3 is 14 amino acids long. Germline CDR1 reads KGHSH; CDR2 reads LQKENI. Trimming shortened V by 6 bases and J by 3 bases, and 15 bases separated the two germline ends. Only in-frame clones appear in the TCRdb table, and some are missing; sequencing was by immunoSEQ multiplex PCR. Altogether 2 million to 2.5 million clones are present, just over 90% being singletons, with the ten largest covering approximately 0.4%. The J gene is TRBJ2-7, the V gene TRBV18, with D possibly matching TRBD1 (6 bases). This clonotype originated in a man aged 18 to 30 in good health. Some clones in this sample may be carry-over from other donors' samples. The material sequenced was naive CD4+ T cells from PBMCs. Documented subset: CD45RA+ positively selected. The CDR3 sequence is CASSLQGFNYEQYF. Written as DNA, the CDR3 is TGTGCCAGCTCCCTACAGGGATTCAACTACGAGCAGTACTTC. The variable domain in full, with the rest retrieved from reference TRBV18 and TRBJ2-7, is NAGVMQNPRHLVRRRGQEARLRCSPMKGHSHVYWYRQLPEEGLKFMVYLQKENIIDESGMPKERFSAEFPKEGPSILRIQQVVRGDSAAYFCASSLQGFNYEQYFGPGTRLTVT.